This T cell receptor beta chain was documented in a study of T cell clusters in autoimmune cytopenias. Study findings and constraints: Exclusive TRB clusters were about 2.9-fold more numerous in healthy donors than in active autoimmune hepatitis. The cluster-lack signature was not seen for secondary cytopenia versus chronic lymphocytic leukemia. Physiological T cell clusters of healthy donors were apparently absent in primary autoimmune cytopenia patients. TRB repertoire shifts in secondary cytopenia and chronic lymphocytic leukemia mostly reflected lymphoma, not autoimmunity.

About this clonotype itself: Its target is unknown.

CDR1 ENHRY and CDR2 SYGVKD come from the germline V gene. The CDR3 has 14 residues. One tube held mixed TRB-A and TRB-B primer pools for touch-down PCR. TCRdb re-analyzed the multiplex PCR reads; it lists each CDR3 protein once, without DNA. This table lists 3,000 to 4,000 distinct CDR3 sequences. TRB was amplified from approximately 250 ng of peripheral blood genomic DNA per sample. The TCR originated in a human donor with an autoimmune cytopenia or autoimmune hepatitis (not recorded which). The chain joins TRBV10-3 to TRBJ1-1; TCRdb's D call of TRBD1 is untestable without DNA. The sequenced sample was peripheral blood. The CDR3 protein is CAISGDRANTEAFF.